These 19 T cell receptor beta chains originate from one sample sequenced in a study of blood T cell repertoires in COVID-19. Produced via immunoSEQ multiplex PCR; TCRdb's table is partial and in-frame only. This table has approximately 450,000 clones, approximately 92% appearing once. The sample taken for sequencing was PBMCs or T cells enriched from blood (not recorded which). Receptors were obtained from a man aged 25 to 45 who had recovered from COVID-19.

The chain has TRBV7-9 and TRBJ2-7; 9 bases agree with TRBD1. Germline V lookup: CDR1 SEHNR, CDR2 FQNEAQ (reference sequence). V lost 4 bases to trimming and J lost 1 base; unmatched junction nucleotides: 8. This CDR3 is 16 amino acids long. CDR3 DNA sequence: TGTGCCAGCAGCTCGAGACAGGGGGGTGTATCCTACGAGCAGTACTTC. It translates to CASSSRQGGVSYEQYF.

The rearrangement joins TRBV14 to TRBJ2-7; D uncertain. Germline V gene data show CDR1 as SGHDN and CDR2 as FVKESK. This CDR3 region has 13 residues. The germline V and J ends were trimmed by 1 base and 3 bases, with 7 bases remaining between them. Written as DNA, the CDR3 is TGTGCCAGCAGCCAAGTCTCGGGCTACGAGCAGTACTTC. Protein product: CASSQVSGYEQYF.

The rearrangement joins TRBV24-1 to TRBJ2-2; TRBD2 aligns across 7 bases. Per germline, CDR1 KGHDR and CDR2 SFDVKD. Trimming removed 6 bases from V and 6 bases from J; junction bases left unmatched: 9. The length of the CDR3 is 15 residues. This chain's CDR3 is CATSTGLHRPGELFF. Here the CDR3 DNA reads TGTGCCACCAGTACGGGACTACATCGCCCCGGGGAGCTGTTTTTT.

V is TRBV18 and J is TRBJ2-3; 12 bases line up with TRBD2. V shed 5 bases and J 0 bases; nucleotides not matched to a gene: 6. Germline loops: CDR1 KGHSH, CDR2 LQKENI. CDR3 size: 17 residues. The CDR3 loop reads CASSSSGRDSSTDTQYF. CDR3 coding DNA: TGTGCCAGCTCATCTAGCGGGAGGGACTCTAGCACAGATACGCAGTATTTT.

The rearrangement uses TRBV19 and TRBJ1-3; D is perhaps TRBD1 (5 bases). Trimming took off 4 bases at V and 6 bases at J, with 13 bases between the two ends. This CDR3 region has 14 residues. The V gene's germline CDR1 is LNHDA and CDR2 SQIVND (reference sequence). This CDR3 reads CASSTPGLENTIYF. The CDR3 DNA reads as TGTGCCAGTAGTACCCCGGGACTGGAAAACACCATATATTTT.

V is TRBV5-1 and J is TRBJ1-1, with D possibly matching TRBD1 (5 bases). The CDR3 contains 17 residues. Germline CDR1 and CDR2: SGHRS and YFSETQ. Trimming removed 1 base at V and 0 bases at J, with 16 bases between. The CDR3 spells CASSLFGGLKMNTEAFF. DNA of the CDR3: TGCGCCAGCAGCTTGTTTGGGGGGTTGAAGATGAACACTGAAGCTTTCTTT.

The V and J genes are TRBV5-6 and TRBJ1-1; 7 bases agree with TRBD1. The CDR3 covers 16 residues. CDR1 is SGHDT and CDR2 is YYEEEE in the germline V gene. Trimming cost V 0 bases and J 0 bases; bases outside gene matches: 5. The CDR3 nucleotides read TGTGCCAGCAGCTTGGGGGCGGGACAGATGAACACTGAAGCTTTCTTT. Translation gives CASSLGAGQMNTEAFF.

The chain carries TRBV30 and TRBJ2-7, with D maybe TRBD1 (5 bases). Germline CDR1 and CDR2: GTSNPN and SVGIG (reference sequence). Trimming removed 1 base from V and 2 bases from J, with 12 bases in between. The CDR3 sequence is 14 residues long. The CDR3 DNA is TGTGCCTGGAGTGCTTTCAGGGCCACCTACGAGCAGTACTTC. This sequence encodes CAWSAFRATYEQYF.

This clone showed up just once. The chain couples TRBV3-1 (or the pseudogene TRBV3-2) to TRBJ2-1; TRBD2 might be the D (5 bases). The CDR3 covers 15 residues. Looked up from germline, CDR1 is LGHDT and CDR2 is YNNKEL (reference sequence). V was cut by 5 bases and J by 2 bases, with 13 bases left in between. The CDR3 DNA reads TGTGCCAGCAGCGTCCCGGGCGGGCCCTACAATGAGCAGTTCTTC. Encoded protein: CASSVPGGPYNEQFF.

The chain couples TRBV13 to TRBJ2-1, with TRBD2 matching 10 bases. From germline, CDR1 is PRHDT and CDR2 FYEKMQ (reference sequence). The CDR3 loop spans 18 amino acids. J lost 2 bases, V lost 0 bases, and 7 bases had no gene match. The DNA for the CDR3 is TGTGCCAGCAGCTTAGGACTAGCGGGACCTCACACCTACAATGAGCAGTTCTTC. It encodes CASSLGLAGPHTYNEQFF.

This clone was seen more than once but under ten times. V and J are TRBV5-1 and TRBJ2-7; 7 bases agree with TRBD1. The CDR3 totals 14 residues. Germline V lookup: CDR1 SGHRS, CDR2 YFSETQ. V shed 5 bases, J shed 5 bases, and the junction held 10 bases outside the gene matches. The CDR3 DNA reads as TGCGCCAGCAGTCCAATCACAGGGGTAAACGAGCAGTACTTC. Translating it yields CASSPITGVNEQYF.

The chain combines TRBV30 with TRBJ2-3, with 7 bases that match TRBD2. V shed 4 bases and J 3 bases; nucleotides not matched to a gene: 7. The CDR3 extends over 14 amino acids. Germline CDR1 is GTSNPN and CDR2 is SVGIG (reference sequence). The CDR3 coding sequence is TGTGCCTGGACCAGAAACGGGAGGACAGATACGCAGTATTTT. Amino acids: CAWTRNGRTDTQYF.

This sequence joins TRBV2 and TRBJ1-4; tentative D call: TRBD1 (5 bases). This CDR3 contains 14 residues. Germline CDR1 SNHLY, CDR2 FYNNEI. Between the trimmed V and J ends, which lost 3 bases and 5 bases, there was a span of 10 bases. CDR3 in DNA: TGTGCCAGCAGTGACGCCAGGGTAAATGAAAAACTGTTTTTT. Translation: CASSDARVNEKLFF.

This chain joins TRBV30 and TRBJ2-7, with 8 bases aligning to TRBD1. The germline V gene has CDR1 GTSNPN and CDR2 SVGIG (reference sequence). V lost 4 bases to trimming and J lost 6 bases; unmatched junction nucleotides: 14. The CDR3 length is 15 residues. Written as DNA, the CDR3 is TGTGCCTGGAAAAGCAGGAGGACAGGGCCCGCCGAGCAGTACTTC. It encodes CAWKSRRTGPAEQYF.

This chain connects TRBV28 to TRBJ1-5; D is uncertain. The CDR3 totals 14 residues. Germline V lookup: CDR1 MDHEN, CDR2 SYDVKM. Trimming left V 1 base short and J 5 bases short, with 9 bases between. In nucleotides, the CDR3 is TGTGCCAGCAGTTTATTAGGCGGGGATCAGCCCCAGCATTTT. It yields the protein CASSLLGGDQPQHF.

The chain employs TRBV27 and TRBJ2-1, with TRBD2 as a possible D gene (6 bases). The CDR3 spans 16 residues. Germline V gene sequence: CDR1 MNHEY, CDR2 SMNVEV (reference sequence). Trimming shortened V by 5 bases and J by 2 bases, and 16 bases separated the two germline ends. The CDR3 protein is CASSASGRVAYNEQFF. The CDR3 DNA follows: TGTGCCAGCAGTGCGAGCGGGCGGGTGGCCTACAATGAGCAGTTCTTC.

The V call is TRBV7-8, the J call TRBJ2-7; 8 nucleotides align to TRBD1. CDR3 size: 14 residues. V shed 2 bases, J shed 2 bases, and the junction held 2 bases outside the gene matches. Germline values: CDR1 SGHVS, CDR2 FQNEAQ. The CDR3: CASSLWTGTYEQYF. The CDR3 DNA reads as TGTGCCAGCAGCTTATGGACAGGGACCTACGAGCAGTACTTC.

This sequence joins TRBV29-1 and TRBJ2-7, with a tentative D call TRBD2 (6 bases). The V gene's germline CDR1 is SQVTM and CDR2 ANQGSEA. V lost 6 bases and J 3 bases, leaving 15 bases between the germline ends. This CDR3 contains 13 residues. DNA for the CDR3: TGCAGCGTGCGGGACCCTCTTTTCTACGAGCAGTACTTC. It encodes CSVRDPLFYEQYF.

V gene TRBV30 combines with J gene TRBJ1-1; possibly TRBD1 for D (5 bases). V was pared by 4 bases and J by 6 bases, with 18 bases between. Germline CDR1 reads GTSNPN; CDR2 reads SVGIG (reference sequence). The CDR3 contains 14 residues. This CDR3 reads CAWTVGSEGSEAFF. Written as DNA, the CDR3 is TGTGCCTGGACCGTGGGGTCGGAGGGGTCTGAAGCTTTCTTT. The variable domain in full, completed from reference TRBV30 and TRBJ1-1, reads SQTIHQWPATLVQPVGSPLSLECTVEGTSNPNLYWYRQAAGRGLQLLFYSVGIGQISSEVPQNLSASRPQDRQFILSSKKLLLSDSGFYLCAWTVGSEGSEAFFGQGTRLTVV.